This T cell receptor (beta chain) came from a study of T-cell reconstitution after alpha-beta-depleted transplantation in children. This CDR3 spans 15 amino acids. Germline CDR1 and CDR2: SEHNR and FQNEAQ (reference sequence). Trimming took 5 bases from V and 0 from J; bases not matched to a gene: 6. Unique molecular identifiers were incorporated when the TCRbeta library was constructed. TCRdb ran MiXCR on the PCR reads and lists one entry per CDR3 protein. The data contain under 100,000 distinct CDR3 sequences, 15% to 17% of them seen just once; the ten biggest clones take up around a fifth. The TCR sequence derives from a male patient between 2 and 10 years old who had a stem cell transplant for acute lymphoblastic leukemia, so the T cells may come from the graft donor. The input for sequencing was PBMCs, mostly from graft donor cells, taken 180 days after TCRalphabeta/CD19-depleted stem cell transplant. The V call is TRBV7-9, the J call TRBJ1-2; 7 bases agree with TRBD1. The CDR3 sequence is CASSTRDRSNYGYTF. CDR3 DNA: TGTGCCAGCAGCACTCGGGACAGATCTAACTATGGCTACACCTTC.